The rows below give T cell receptor beta chains drawn from one sample of a study of technical replicates of blood from a few donors. TCRdb's table, derived via immunoSEQ multiplex PCR, lists solely in-frame clones and lacks some. The sample has roughly 80,000 clones, around nine tenths seen once. Material: T cells isolated from PBMCs. These receptors originate from a human donor in good health. CDR3s include the opening cysteine and the closing phenylalanine or tryptophan. The D gene is left open where the match is weak. Clone size is stated in some rows and not others, as once, few, many or a class when expanded.

v_gene: TRBV27
abundance: -
j_gene: TRBJ2-1
d_gene: TRBD2
len: 15
CDR3nt: TGTGCCAGCACGGGACTAGCGGGAATTATGAATGAGCAGTTCTTC
CDR3aa: CASTGLAGIMNEQFF

v_gene: TRBV6-1
abundance: -
j_gene: TRBJ1-3
d_gene: -
len: 16
CDR3nt: TGTGCCAGCAGTGAAGAAGAGTACCGCTCTGGAAACACCATATATTTT
CDR3aa: CASSEEEYRSGNTIYF

v_gene: TRBV4-2
abundance: once
j_gene: TRBJ2-3
d_gene: -
len: 13
CDR3nt: TGTGCCAGCAGCCAAGATACTACAGATACGCAGTATTTT
CDR3aa: CASSQDTTDTQYF

v_gene: TRBV5-1
abundance: few
j_gene: TRBJ1-5
d_gene: -
len: 15
CDR3nt: TGCGCCAGCAGCGCCTCTACGGGGGGCAATCAGCCCCAGCATTTT
CDR3aa: CASSASTGGNQPQHF

v_gene: TRBV28
abundance: -
j_gene: TRBJ2-7
d_gene: -
len: 18
CDR3nt: TGTGCCAGCAGTCCACTCCATATCCTAGGCGGGACCGGCTACGAGCAGTACTTC
CDR3aa: CASSPLHILGGTGYEQYF

v_gene: TRBV18
abundance: few
j_gene: TRBJ1-1
d_gene: TRBD1
len: 13
CDR3nt: TGTGCCAGCTCTGGGACAGGGAGAACTGAAGCTTTCTTT
CDR3aa: CASSGTGRTEAFF

v_gene: TRBV5-1
abundance: -
j_gene: TRBJ1-5
d_gene: TRBD1
len: 14
CDR3nt: TGCGCCAGCAGCCCGGACAGGTGGGATCAGCCCCAGCATTTT
CDR3aa: CASSPDRWDQPQHF

v_gene: TRBV27
abundance: -
j_gene: TRBJ1-6
d_gene: -
len: 18
CDR3nt: TGTGCCAGCAGTTTAACCCCCCCGCGGCAGGGGTGGAATTCACCCCTCCACTTT
CDR3aa: CASSLTPPRQGWNSPLHF

v_gene: TRBV11-3
abundance: once
j_gene: TRBJ1-2
d_gene: -
len: 17
CDR3nt: TGTGCCAGCAGCTTAGGGGGCCCCAACCGCGGCACGAGGGGCTACACCTTC
CDR3aa: CASSLGGPNRGTRGYTF

v_gene: TRBV19
abundance: -
j_gene: TRBJ1-5
d_gene: -
len: 18
CDR3nt: TGTGCCAGTAGTGTACAGCCACAGGGATTTTATAGCAATCAGCCCCAGCATTTT
CDR3aa: CASSVQPQGFYSNQPQHF

v_gene: TRBV2
abundance: -
j_gene: TRBJ1-1
d_gene: -
len: 12
CDR3nt: TGTGCCAGCAGCTCCCCGGGCACTGAAGCTTTCTTT
CDR3aa: CASSSPGTEAFF

v_gene: TRBV18
abundance: -
j_gene: TRBJ2-7
d_gene: -
len: 13
CDR3nt: TGTGCCAGCTCACTAAGTGAAGGAGACGAGCAGTACTTC
CDR3aa: CASSLSEGDEQYF

v_gene: TRBV7-9
abundance: -
j_gene: TRBJ1-2
d_gene: TRBD1
len: 18
CDR3nt: TGTGCCAGCAGCGCCCAGTGGGACAGGGGGCTCCCTAACTATGGCTACACCTTC
CDR3aa: CASSAQWDRGLPNYGYTF

v_gene: TRBV7-9
abundance: -
j_gene: TRBJ1-1
d_gene: -
len: 15
CDR3nt: TGTGCCAGCAGCCCCATAAGACAGATTAACACTGAAGCTTTCTTT
CDR3aa: CASSPIRQINTEAFF

v_gene: TRBV27
abundance: once
j_gene: TRBJ2-5
d_gene: TRBD2
len: 16
CDR3nt: TGTGCCAGCAGCCCCGGACTAGCGGGGGGTAAAGAGACCCAGTACTTC
CDR3aa: CASSPGLAGGKETQYF

v_gene: TRBV5-8
abundance: -
j_gene: TRBJ1-3
d_gene: TRBD1
len: 17
CDR3nt: TGTGCCAGCAGCCTCGATCCGGGACAGGAGCCTGGAAACACCATATATTTT
CDR3aa: CASSLDPGQEPGNTIYF

v_gene: TRBV2
abundance: once
j_gene: TRBJ1-4
d_gene: TRBD1
len: 16
CDR3nt: TGTGCCAGCCAAGACAGGGGTGGAGAAACTAATGAAAAACTGTTTTTT
CDR3aa: CASQDRGGETNEKLFF

v_gene: TRBV10-3
abundance: -
j_gene: TRBJ1-2
d_gene: TRBD1
len: 15
CDR3nt: TGTGCCACGACCCGGGACAGGAGCTCTAACTATGGCTACACCTTC
CDR3aa: CATTRDRSSNYGYTF

v_gene: TRBV5-5
abundance: -
j_gene: TRBJ1-1
d_gene: TRBD1
len: 15
CDR3nt: TGTGCCAGCAGCTTTTTGGAGGGGGCCGGCACTGAAGCTTTCTTT
CDR3aa: CASSFLEGAGTEAFF

v_gene: TRBV12-2
abundance: -
j_gene: TRBJ2-1
d_gene: -
len: 12
CDR3nt: TGTGCAAGCCATAATACCCGGAATGAGCAGTTCTTC
CDR3aa: CASHNTRNEQFF

v_gene: TRBV25-1
abundance: -
j_gene: TRBJ1-1
d_gene: -
len: 12
CDR3nt: TGTGCCAGCAGGACAGGTAACACTGAAGCTTTCTTT
CDR3aa: CASRTGNTEAFF

v_gene: TRBV6-1
abundance: -
j_gene: TRBJ2-5
d_gene: -
len: 15
CDR3nt: TGTGCCAGCAGTGAGGGAACAGGACAAGGGGAGACCCAGTACTTC
CDR3aa: CASSEGTGQGETQYF

v_gene: TRBV30
abundance: -
j_gene: TRBJ2-7
d_gene: -
len: 14
CDR3nt: TGTGCCTGGAGTCCCCACAGGCCCTCCTACGAGCAGTACTTC
CDR3aa: CAWSPHRPSYEQYF

v_gene: TRBV10-1
abundance: -
j_gene: TRBJ2-5
d_gene: TRBD2
len: 15
CDR3nt: TGCGCCGTCTTAGCGGGAGCCCAAGCGGAAGAGACCCAGTACTTC
CDR3aa: CAVLAGAQAEETQYF

v_gene: TRBV19
abundance: -
j_gene: TRBJ2-3
d_gene: -
len: 15
CDR3nt: TGTGCCAGTTCTACCAGACAGGTTTCCACAGATACGCAGTATTTT
CDR3aa: CASSTRQVSTDTQYF

v_gene: TRBV6-5
abundance: -
j_gene: TRBJ2-2
d_gene: TRBD1
len: 16
CDR3nt: TGTGCCAGCAGTTACAGGGGGCACAGGGGGACCGGGGAGCTGTTTTTT
CDR3aa: CASSYRGHRGTGELFF

v_gene: TRBV5-1
abundance: -
j_gene: TRBJ2-1
d_gene: -
len: 16
CDR3nt: TGCGCCAGCAGCTTAATATCCTTAGCCCTCTACAATGAGCAGTTCTTC
CDR3aa: CASSLISLALYNEQFF

v_gene: TRBV7-7
abundance: -
j_gene: TRBJ2-1
d_gene: TRBD1
len: 15
CDR3nt: TGTGCTAGCAGCCTGCCTACAGGGGGTAACAATGAGCAGTTCTTC
CDR3aa: CASSLPTGGNNEQFF

v_gene: TRBV10-3
abundance: -
j_gene: TRBJ1-1
d_gene: TRBD1
len: 13
CDR3nt: TGTGCCATCAGCCCGGGACAGGGGTCTGGAACTTTCTTT
CDR3aa: CAISPGQGSGTFF

v_gene: TRBV28
abundance: -
j_gene: TRBJ1-1
d_gene: TRBD1
len: 13
CDR3nt: TGTGCCAGCGGATTGGACAGGAGTCATGAAGCTTTCTTT
CDR3aa: CASGLDRSHEAFF

v_gene: TRBV13
abundance: -
j_gene: TRBJ1-2
d_gene: -
len: 17
CDR3nt: TGTGCCAGCAGCTTAGGGGGGGACAAGGAGTTTTTTTATGGCTACACCTTC
CDR3aa: CASSLGGDKEFFYGYTF

v_gene: TRBV19
abundance: -
j_gene: TRBJ2-2
d_gene: TRBD2
len: 18
CDR3nt: TGTGCCAGTAGTACCGGGACTAGCGGTTCTCGGAACACCGGGGAGCTGTTTTTT
CDR3aa: CASSTGTSGSRNTGELFF

v_gene: TRBV28
abundance: -
j_gene: TRBJ2-7
d_gene: -
len: 13
CDR3nt: TGTGCCAGCAGTTTATCCACCAACGGCGAGCAGTACTTC
CDR3aa: CASSLSTNGEQYF

v_gene: TRBV5-1
abundance: -
j_gene: TRBJ1-1
d_gene: -
len: 12
CDR3nt: TGCGCCAGCAGCAGGGGGAACACTGAAGCTTTCTTT
CDR3aa: CASSRGNTEAFF

v_gene: TRBV12-2
abundance: once
j_gene: TRBJ2-1
d_gene: -
len: 11
CDR3nt: TGTGCAAGTCGCTTAGGCGGGGAGCAGTTCTTC
CDR3aa: CASRLGGEQFF

v_gene: TRBV4-2
abundance: -
j_gene: TRBJ1-1
d_gene: TRBD1
len: 16
CDR3nt: TGTGCCAGCAGCCCGCAAACAGGGGCTATGAACACTGAAGCTTTCTTT
CDR3aa: CASSPQTGAMNTEAFF

v_gene: TRBV5-1
abundance: -
j_gene: TRBJ2-7
d_gene: -
len: 15
CDR3nt: TGCGCCAGCAGTTCCGAAACAGGTCTCTCCTACGAGCAGTACTTC
CDR3aa: CASSSETGLSYEQYF

v_gene: TRBV18
abundance: -
j_gene: TRBJ1-4
d_gene: TRBD1
len: 16
CDR3nt: TGTGCCAGCTCCGTTACAGGGGGCCGGGGAGATGAAAAACTGTTTTTT
CDR3aa: CASSVTGGRGDEKLFF

v_gene: TRBV6-1
abundance: -
j_gene: TRBJ1-1
d_gene: -
len: 13
CDR3nt: TGTGCCAGCAGTGAATCTTTGAGGGCTGAAGCTTTCTTT
CDR3aa: CASSESLRAEAFF

v_gene: TRBV6-1
abundance: -
j_gene: TRBJ1-5
d_gene: -
len: 14
CDR3nt: TGTGCCAGCAGACCCGACAGGAGCAATCAGCCCCAGCATTTT
CDR3aa: CASRPDRSNQPQHF

v_gene: TRBV5-6
abundance: -
j_gene: TRBJ2-7
d_gene: -
len: 12
CDR3nt: TGTGCCAGCAGCCACCAGGGCAACGAGCAGTACTTC
CDR3aa: CASSHQGNEQYF

v_gene: TRBV2
abundance: -
j_gene: TRBJ1-3
d_gene: -
len: 19
CDR3nt: TGTGCCAGCAGCGTACTTAGTAATGACAGAACCTCCTCTGGAAACACCATATATTTT
CDR3aa: CASSVLSNDRTSSGNTIYF

v_gene: TRBV10-3
abundance: -
j_gene: TRBJ2-1
d_gene: -
len: 15
CDR3nt: TGTGCCATCAGTGAGTCCTCGCCGGGATACAATGAGCAGTTCTTC
CDR3aa: CAISESSPGYNEQFF